One and the same sample provided the 18 T cell receptor beta chains below, sequenced in a study of beta chain features in type 1 diabetes. Regarding the study as a whole: Shortening that was moderate but significant affected the TCRB CDR3s of Type 1 diabetes patients in all four CD4+ subsets.

The authors reverse transcribed all of the isolated RNA, so sequencing captured expressed TCRB transcripts. The assay was immunoSEQ multiplex PCR, and TCRdb's table has in-frame clones only and misses some. The sample shows some 150,000 clones, around 13% of them seen only once. Their cognate antigens are unknown. The sequencing sample was made of central memory CD4+ T cells from blood. Every receptor here comes from a man aged 18 to 30 with type 1 diabetes.

This clone occurred a few times. CDR3 sequence: CASSQERGNQETQYF. CDR3 in DNA: TGTGCCAGCAGCCAAGAGAGGGGGAACCAAGAGACCCAGTACTTC. The gene calls are TRBV4-2 and TRBJ2-5, with TRBD1 as a possible D gene (6 bases). The CDR3 is 15 amino acids. CDR1 is LGHNA and CDR2 is YNFKEQ in the germline V gene. V was cut by 0 bases and J by 0 bases, with 8 bases left in between.

This clone was seen only a few times. The chain carries TRBV1 and TRBJ2-5; TRBD2, the D gene given by the table, was not confirmed from the DNA. TRBV1 is labeled a pseudogene. CDR3 size: 17 residues. In nucleotides, the CDR3 is TGCACCAGCAGCTATAATCTAGCGGGGGGGCTTCAAGAGACCCAGTACTTC. Translated: CTSSYNLAGGLQETQYF.

This clone occurred a few times. The rearrangement uses TRBV14 and TRBJ1-3, with D uncertain. The ends were cut back, 4 bases at V and 0 bases at J, with 13 bases in the middle. Germline V gene data show CDR1 as SGHDN and CDR2 as FVKESK. The CDR3 length is 16 residues. CDR3 sequence: CASSRLRAGSGNTIYF. CDR3 nucleotides: TGTGCCAGCAGCCGCTTAAGGGCCGGCTCTGGAAACACCATATATTTT.

This clone was seen only a few times. The V gene is TRBV11-2, the J gene TRBJ2-5, with 9 bases aligning to TRBD1. There are 14 residues in the CDR3. CDR1 SGHAT and CDR2 FQNNGV come from the germline V gene. Losses at the gene ends were 7 bases for V and 5 bases for J; bases not matched to a gene: 8. The CDR3 spells CASNVQGARETQYF. Here the CDR3 DNA reads TGTGCCAGCAATGTACAGGGGGCCCGGGAGACCCAGTACTTC.

This chain links TRBV9 with TRBJ2-7; weak D call: TRBD1 (6 bases). Germline V gene sequence: CDR1 SGDLS, CDR2 YYNGEE. V lost 4 bases and J lost 2, with 13 bases in between. This CDR3 comprises 14 residues. CDR3 protein: CASSTSGQAYEQYF. CDR3 sequence (DNA): TGTGCCAGCAGCACCTCGGGACAAGCCTACGAGCAGTACTTC. Complete variable domain (other parts from reference TRBV9 and TRBJ2-7): DSGVTQTPKHLITATGQRVTLRCSPRSGDLSVYWYQQSLDQGLQFLIQYYNGEERAKGNILERFSAQQFPDLHSELNLSSLELGDSALYFCASSTSGQAYEQYFGPGTRLTVT.

This clone has just a few counts. The CDR3 protein is CSVVSGAGANVLTF. CDR3 DNA: TGCAGCGTTGTATCGGGAGCCGGGGCCAACGTCCTGACTTTC. This chain joins TRBV29-1 and TRBJ2-6; a weak D match, TRBD2 (6 bases). This CDR3 comprises 14 residues. The V and J ends lost 4 bases and 4 bases respectively, with 11 bases between them. Germline V CDR1 and CDR2: SQVTM, ANQGSEA.

This clone was counted only a few times. The chain has TRBV5-1 and TRBJ2-2; D gene unclear. The CDR3 has 13 amino acids. The V gene lost 5 bases and the J gene lost 1 base, with 6 bases spanning the gap. Germline assignment: CDR1 SGHRS and CDR2 YFSETQ. The CDR3 DNA reads as TGCGCCAGCAGGGAGAAGAACACCGGGGAGCTGTTTTTT. Residues: CASREKNTGELFF.

This clone was seen a handful of times. The CDR3 spells CSVGQGNTGELFF. The CDR3, as DNA: TGCAGCGTTGGACAGGGCAACACCGGGGAGCTGTTTTTT. This rearrangement joins TRBV29-1 to TRBJ2-2; the match to TRBD1 covers 7 bases. Germline CDR1 and CDR2: SQVTM and ANQGSEA. V trimming: 4 bases; J trimming: 2 bases; junction bases outside the gene matches: 1. The length of the CDR3 is 13 residues.

The CDR3 loop reads CASSLATSSDSPLHF. CDR3 bases: TGTGCCAGCAGCTTAGCGACAAGTAGTGATTCACCCCTCCACTTT. The J gene is TRBJ1-6, the V gene TRBV7-9; the D is unclear. Germline V gene data show CDR1 as SEHNR and CDR2 as FQNEAQ (reference sequence). The V and J ends lost 0 bases and 8 bases respectively, with 11 bases between them. This CDR3 comprises 15 residues.

The gene calls are TRBV23-1 and TRBJ2-7, with 9 bases that match TRBD1. TRBV23-1 is given ORF status, its function remaining uncertain. Germline trimming cut 4 bases from V and 3 bases from J; bases unmatched to any gene: 7. This CDR3 contains 15 residues. The CDR3 here is CASSPLQGADYEQYF. The CDR3 nucleotides are TGCGCCAGCAGTCCGCTACAGGGGGCCGACTACGAGCAGTACTTC.

This clone was observed a few times. V is TRBV5-1 and J is TRBJ2-1; a weak D match, TRBD2 (7 bases). Trimming took 0 bases from V and 4 from J, leaving 14 bases between them. This CDR3 has 16 amino acids. Germline lookup yields CDR1 SGHRS and CDR2 YFSETQ. DNA of the CDR3: TGCGCCAGCAGCTTGGCCGGGCGGGGGCAATACAATGAGCAGTTCTTC. Its translation is CASSLAGRGQYNEQFF.

This chain's CDR3 is CASSTLQAGGYGYTF. CDR3 sequence (DNA): TGTGCCAGCAGTACCCTCCAAGCTGGGGGTTATGGCTACACCTTC. V usage is TRBV9 and J usage is TRBJ1-2; TRBD1 might be the D (5 bases). CDR1 SGDLS and CDR2 YYNGEE come from the germline V gene. Trimming left V 5 bases short and J 5 bases short, with 19 bases between. The CDR3 length is 15 residues.

This clone was observed a handful of times. This chain joins TRBV7-2 and TRBJ1-5; the match to TRBD1 covers 11 bases. This CDR3 spans 16 amino acids. Losses at the gene ends were 5 bases for V and 6 bases for J; bases not matched to a gene: 9. Per the germline V gene, CDR1 is SGHTA and CDR2 is FQGNSA. This CDR3 is CASSARTGGAGQPQHF. The DNA of the CDR3 is TGTGCCAGCAGCGCCCGGACAGGGGGCGCGGGTCAGCCCCAGCATTTT.

At least ten counts were recorded for this clone. J is TRBJ2-3 and V is TRBV5-6; no clear D. The V end lost 1 base, the J end lost 5 bases, and 8 bases lay between the germline ends. CDR1 is SGHDT and CDR2 is YYEEEE in the germline V gene. The CDR3 is made up of 13 amino acids. DNA of the CDR3: TGTGCCAGCAGCTTGTTCCAGAAAGATACGCAGTATTTT. Its translation: CASSLFQKDTQYF. The full variable domain, rest sourced from reference TRBV5-6 and TRBJ2-3, is DAGVTQSPTHLIKTRGQQVTLRCSPKSGHDTVSWYQQALGQGPQFIFQYYEEEERQRGNFPDRFSGHQFPNYSSELNVNALLLGDSALYLCASSLFQKDTQYFGPGTRLTVL.

This chain connects TRBV7-7 to TRBJ2-2; tentative D call: TRBD1 (5 bases). The germline V gene encodes CDR1 SSHAT and CDR2 FNYEAQ (reference sequence). Deletions cut 3 bases from V and 2 bases from J, with 10 bases between. CDR3 length equals 15 residues. Here the CDR3 reads CASSFGAGNTGELFF. CDR3 coding DNA: TGTGCCAGCAGCTTTGGGGCAGGCAACACCGGGGAGCTGTTTTTT.

There are a few counts of this clone. The rearrangement links TRBV2 to TRBJ2-3, with D maybe TRBD1 (6 bases). The CDR3 has 13 amino acids. Trimming removed 7 bases at V and 5 bases at J, with 13 bases between. The V gene's germline CDR1 is SNHLY and CDR2 FYNNEI. Here the CDR3 reads CASTWTEEDTQYF. The CDR3 DNA is TGTGCCAGCACCTGGACAGAAGAAGATACGCAGTATTTT.

This clone was seen only a few times. This chain links TRBV7-2 with TRBJ1-3; D gene ambiguous. Germline CDR1 is SGHTA and CDR2 is FQGNSA. The CDR3 runs to 14 residues. Trimming left V 3 bases short and J 2 bases short, with 8 bases between. CDR3: CASSFNPTGNTIYF. The CDR3 nucleotides are TGTGCCAGCAGCTTCAATCCGACTGGAAACACCATATATTTT.

This clone has more than one count but fewer than ten. This chain joins TRBV30 and TRBJ2-3; 8 positions match TRBD2. The CDR3 has 16 amino acids. Trimming at V came to 2 bases and at J to 3 bases, leaving 10 bases not matched to a gene. Germline CDR1 is GTSNPN and CDR2 is SVGIG (reference sequence). CDR3 DNA: TGTGCCTGGAGTTCGCCCAGCGGGGGAATTACAGATACGCAGTATTTT. Residues: CAWSSPSGGITDTQYF.